Shown below are 28 T cell receptor beta chains from a single sample sequenced in a study of Ad26.COV2.S vaccination and SARS-CoV-2 variants. Assay used: immunoSEQ multiplex PCR; TCRdb lists only in-frame clones, some missing. The top ten clones hold more than 1.5% of a sample with approximately 300,000 clones, around 83% of them seen once. Regarding treatment: around 19 received Ad26.COV2.S at low or high dose, single or two shots; five or six received placebo; per-sample allocation not given. Samples were taken on day 63 after the first vaccine or placebo injection. The input for sequencing was peripheral blood, taken in a trial of Ad26.COV2.S vaccine versus placebo. Every receptor here comes from a person aged 18 to 59 who received the Ad26.COV2.S COVID-19 vaccine or a placebo.

Concerning this clone itself: Additional DNA sequences in this sample encode the identical CDR3. V and J are TRBV18 and TRBJ1-1; D is unclear. V lost 3 bases and J 0 bases, leaving 5 bases between the germline ends. Germline values: CDR1 KGHSH, CDR2 LQKENI. The CDR3 has 13 residues. The CDR3, as DNA: TGTGCCAGCTCACCTCCAGTGAACACTGAAGCTTTCTTT. Amino acid sequence: CASSPPVNTEAFF.

The gene calls are TRBV7-2 and TRBJ1-6; D not certain. V was trimmed by 1 base and J by 6 bases, leaving 10 bases between them. The CDR3 covers 15 residues. Germline-derived CDR1 and CDR2 are SGHTA and FQGNSA. DNA of the CDR3: TGTGCCAGCAGCTTAGGAGCACCTTTTAATTCACCCCTCCACTTT. Translation gives CASSLGAPFNSPLHF.

The rearrangement joins TRBV3-1 (or the pseudogene TRBV3-2) to TRBJ2-7, with D perhaps TRBD2 (6 bases). The CDR3 contains 15 residues. Trimming took off 3 bases at V and 4 bases at J, with 16 bases between the two ends. Germline-derived CDR1 and CDR2 are LGHDT and YNNKEL (reference sequence). Written as DNA, the CDR3 is TGTGCCAGCAGCCACGGATCTTTTAGCGGATACGAGCAGTACTTC. Its protein product is CASSHGSFSGYEQYF.

The J gene is TRBJ2-1, the V gene TRBV11-2, with D possibly TRBD2 on 5 matching bases. The CDR3 runs 19 residues. The germline V gene has CDR1 SGHAT and CDR2 FQNNGV. The V gene lost 4 bases and the J gene lost 0 bases, with 22 bases spanning the gap. The chain's CDR3 is CASSYRAYDRGSSYNEQFF. For the CDR3, the DNA is TGTGCCAGCAGCTATAGAGCCTATGACCGAGGGAGCTCCTACAATGAGCAGTTCTTC.

The chain links TRBV19 to TRBJ2-3; TRBD2 is a possible D gene (7 bases). CDR1 and CDR2 (germline): LNHDA, SQIVND (reference sequence). V dropped 10 bases and J dropped 6 bases, with 17 bases sitting between them. The CDR3 is 13 residues long. CDR3 bases: TGTGCCACTAAAAGGGGGGGTTACGATACGCAGTATTTT. Translated, it gives CATKRGGYDTQYF.

The V and J genes are TRBV18 and TRBJ1-4; 8 positions match TRBD1. CDR1 is KGHSH and CDR2 is LQKENI in the germline V gene. This CDR3 spans 16 amino acids. V dropped 3 bases and J dropped 1; count of bases not matched to a gene: 4. The CDR3 sequence: CASSPGTGGTNEKLFF. CDR3 sequence (DNA): TGTGCCAGCTCACCCGGGACAGGCGGAACTAATGAAAAACTGTTTTTT.

The chain links TRBV10-3 to TRBJ1-5, with D uncertain. CDR1 and CDR2 from the germline V gene are ENHRY and SYGVKD. The CDR3 loop spans 13 amino acids. Trimming removed 5 bases from V and 5 bases from J, with 10 bases in between. The CDR3: CAISQSTDQPQHF. The DNA of the CDR3 is TGTGCCATCAGTCAATCCACAGATCAGCCCCAGCATTTT.

V gene TRBV19 combines with J gene TRBJ1-5; 7 bases are a match to TRBD1. Losses at the gene ends were 4 bases for V and 1 base for J; bases not matched to a gene: 7. The germline V gene has CDR1 LNHDA and CDR2 SQIVND (reference sequence). This CDR3 has 16 amino acids. The CDR3 sequence: CASSKGQPGSNQPQHF. The DNA for the CDR3 is TGTGCCAGTAGTAAGGGACAGCCGGGGAGCAATCAGCCCCAGCATTTT.

J is TRBJ2-5 and V is TRBV3-1 (or the pseudogene TRBV3-2); D not certain. The germline V and J ends were trimmed by 0 bases and 5 bases, with 16 bases remaining between them. CDR1 LGHDT and CDR2 YNNKEL come from the germline V gene (reference sequence). This CDR3 region has 16 residues. CDR3 DNA sequence: TGTGCCAGCAGCCAAGATCTGGCAGGCTTCAGGGAGACCCAGTACTTC. Protein: CASSQDLAGFRETQYF.

This clone was seen a handful of times. This sequence joins TRBV6-2 or TRBV6-3 and TRBJ2-7, with D maybe TRBD1 (5 bases). This CDR3 comprises 14 residues. Trimming removed 2 bases at V and 3 bases at J, with 11 bases between. Germline CDR1 and CDR2: MNHEY and SVGEGT. CDR3 amino acids: CASSYEGHDYEQYF. DNA of the CDR3: TGTGCCAGCAGTTACGAAGGACATGACTACGAGCAGTACTTC.

V usage is TRBV19 and J usage is TRBJ2-5, with D unclear. The V and J ends lost 6 bases and 0 bases respectively, with 17 bases between them. Germline V gene lookup returns CDR1 LNHDA and CDR2 SQIVND (reference sequence). The CDR3 runs to 16 residues. As DNA, the CDR3 is TGTGCCAGTAGGAACACATTATCTACACACCAAGAGACCCAGTACTTC. Translation gives CASRNTLSTHQETQYF.

The chain is built from TRBV27 and TRBJ2-7; possibly TRBD1 for D (6 bases). Germline CDR1 and CDR2: MNHEY and SMNVEV (reference sequence). V lost 5 bases to trimming and J lost 3 bases, with 14 bases between them. This CDR3 contains 14 residues. The CDR3 here is CASSGQLNVYEQYF. As DNA, the CDR3 is TGTGCCAGCAGTGGACAGTTAAACGTCTACGAGCAGTACTTC.

This chain joins TRBV5-1 and TRBJ2-2; no reliable D call. The CDR3 spans 13 residues. Germline V gene sequence: CDR1 SGHRS, CDR2 YFSETQ. V was shortened by 0 bases and J by 6 bases, with 6 bases between the two germline ends. The CDR3 region is CASSLDPAGELFF. The CDR3 coding sequence is TGCGCCAGCAGCTTGGATCCCGCCGGGGAGCTGTTTTTT.

The V and J genes are TRBV30 and TRBJ1-2; no clear D gene. This CDR3 is built from 14 residues. CDR1 and CDR2 from the germline V gene are GTSNPN and SVGIG (reference sequence). V was trimmed by 4 bases and J by 6 bases, leaving 18 bases between them. The CDR3 sequence: CAWNQLQRPDGYTF. For the CDR3, the DNA is TGTGCCTGGAATCAGCTTCAGAGGCCTGATGGCTACACCTTC.

The J gene is TRBJ1-1, the V gene TRBV5-8; D might be TRBD1 (5 bases). Germline V gene sequence: CDR1 SGHTS, CDR2 YDEGEE. CDR3 length: 14 amino acids. V lost 6 bases and J 5 bases, leaving 17 bases between the germline ends. The CDR3 is CASTLSGGGTEAFF. The CDR3 DNA is TGTGCCAGCACCCTATCGGGGGGTGGGACTGAAGCTTTCTTT.

V usage is TRBV3-1 (or the pseudogene TRBV3-2) and J usage is TRBJ1-3; no definite D call. V was shortened by 5 bases and J by 8 bases, with 19 bases between the two germline ends. In germline, CDR1 is LGHDT, CDR2 YNNKEL (reference sequence). CDR3 length: 15 residues. The CDR3: CASSTRARKQDTIYF. DNA of the CDR3: TGTGCCAGCAGCACCCGGGCCCGCAAGCAGGACACCATATATTTT.

This chain links TRBV10-3 with TRBJ1-2; 10 nucleotides line up with TRBD1. The J segment lost 4 bases and the V segment lost 3 bases, leaving 17 bases of the junction unmatched. This CDR3 spans 19 amino acids. The germline gives CDR1 ENHRY, CDR2 SYGVKD. The CDR3 is CAISDSSGVGTGAFYGYTF. The CDR3 DNA reads as TGTGCCATCAGTGACTCCTCGGGTGTAGGGACAGGGGCCTTCTATGGCTACACCTTC.

This clone was seen only once. The V and J genes are TRBV3-1 (or the pseudogene TRBV3-2) and TRBJ1-5, with 7 bases aligning to TRBD1. This CDR3 spans 15 amino acids. V gave up 5 bases and J gave up 2 bases; unmatched junction bases: 6. CDR1 and CDR2 from the germline V gene are LGHDT and YNNKEL (reference sequence). The CDR3 nucleotides read TGTGCCAGCAGCGCCCACGGACAGGGCAATCAGCCCCAGCATTTT. Its protein is CASSAHGQGNQPQHF.

This chain joins TRBV19 and TRBJ1-2; D ambiguous. V was pared by 2 bases and J by 5 bases, with 12 bases between. Germline lookup yields CDR1 LNHDA and CDR2 SQIVND (reference sequence). The CDR3 has 14 amino acids. In DNA form, the CDR3 reads TGTGCCAGTAGTATAATAACAGCCACATATGGCTACACCTTC. It codes for CASSIITATYGYTF.

The gene calls are TRBV5-4 and TRBJ1-2; D not certain. Between the trimmed V and J ends, which lost 2 bases and 3 bases, there was a span of 14 bases. CDR3 size: 15 residues. CDR1 and CDR2 from the germline V gene are SGHNT and YYREEE (reference sequence). The CDR3 reads CASSLTAAPDYGYTF. DNA of the CDR3: TGTGCCAGCAGCTTAACAGCCGCTCCTGACTATGGCTACACCTTC.

This chain connects TRBV6-1 to TRBJ1-3; D gene uncertain. The germline V gene has CDR1 MNHNS and CDR2 SASEGT. The CDR3 loop spans 14 amino acids. Trimming shortened V by 3 bases and J by 0 bases, and 6 bases separated the two germline ends. DNA of the CDR3: TGTGCCAGCAGTGAGGCCTTCTCTGGAAACACCATATATTTT. It is translated as CASSEAFSGNTIYF.

The chain combines TRBV24-1 with TRBJ2-7; D gene ambiguous. V was cut by 0 bases and J by 1 base, with 9 bases left in between. The V gene's germline CDR1 is KGHDR and CDR2 SFDVKD. This CDR3 is built from 15 residues. The CDR3 reads CATSDLHQVSYEQYF. The DNA of the CDR3 is TGTGCCACCAGTGATTTGCACCAGGTATCCTACGAGCAGTACTTC.

The V call is TRBV6-5, the J call TRBJ1-4; no reliable D call. The CDR3 is made up of 15 amino acids. Trimming left V 8 bases short and J 5 bases short, with 18 bases between. Germline assignment: CDR1 MNHEY and CDR2 SVGAGI. CDR3 residues: CASAPRSISNEKLFF. CDR3 sequence (DNA): TGTGCCAGCGCACCTAGATCTATATCAAATGAAAAACTGTTTTTT.

The chain carries TRBV6-5 and TRBJ1-1; D uncertain. The CDR3 sequence is 15 residues long. CDR1 MNHEY and CDR2 SVGAGI come from the germline V gene. The V end lost 6 bases, the J end lost 1 base, and 15 bases lay between the germline ends. The CDR3 sequence is CASSYDARTNTEAFF. The CDR3 nucleotides are TGTGCCAGCAGCTACGACGCCCGAACGAACACTGAAGCTTTCTTT.

The chain joins TRBV7-9 to TRBJ2-7; maybe TRBD2 (6 bases). The V end lost 7 bases, the J end lost 0 bases, and 7 bases lay between the germline ends. Germline-derived CDR1 and CDR2 are SEHNR and FQNEAQ (reference sequence). This CDR3 spans 12 amino acids. CDR3 protein: CASMGLSYEQYF. CDR3 coding DNA: TGTGCCAGCATGGGACTCTCCTACGAGCAGTACTTC. Supplemented by reference TRBV7-9 and TRBJ2-7, the full variable domain reads DTGVSQNPRHKITKRGQNVTFRCDPISEHNRLYWYRQTLGQGPEFLTYFQNEAQLEKSRLLSDRFSAERPKGSFSTLEIQRTEQGDSAMYLCASMGLSYEQYFGPGTRLTVT.

The J gene is TRBJ2-2, the V gene TRBV11-2; the D call may be TRBD1 or TRBD2 (5 bases each). The CDR3 totals 14 residues. Germline V gene sequence: CDR1 SGHAT, CDR2 FQNNGV. V lost 3 bases, J lost 2 bases, and 7 bases lay in between. CDR3 sequence (DNA): TGTGCCAGCAGCTTGGGACCAAACACCGGGGAGCTGTTTTTT. This translates into CASSLGPNTGELFF.

This clone has more than one count but fewer than ten. This chain links TRBV10-3 with TRBJ2-2; 9 bases are shared with TRBD1. J gave up 1 base and V 4 bases, and 10 bases lay outside the gene matches. This CDR3 is built from 18 residues. Germline V gene lookup returns CDR1 ENHRY and CDR2 SYGVKD. CDR3 sequence: CAISARQPGQGNTGELFF. Written as DNA, the CDR3 is TGTGCCATCAGTGCGAGACAACCGGGACAGGGGAACACCGGGGAGCTGTTTTTT.

The J gene is TRBJ2-1, the V gene TRBV5-1, with 9 positions matching TRBD1. Germline CDR1 reads SGHRS; CDR2 reads YFSETQ. V lost 0 bases, J lost 15 bases, and 4 bases stayed unmatched. The CDR3 totals 12 residues. The CDR3 loop reads CASSLAGTGLFF. The CDR3 DNA follows: TGCGCCAGCAGCTTGGCAGGGACAGGGCTGTTCTTC.